This T cell receptor (beta chain) derives from a study of cytomegalovirus exposure and HLA in healthy donors. Study observations and caveats: A highly shared variant cluster was judged a likely technical artifact. Later analysis found that TCR beta chains associated with HLA were more clonally expanded than other, equally common chains.

This CDR3 contains 12 residues. Looked up from germline, CDR1 is SEHNR and CDR2 is FQNEAQ (reference sequence). V shed 5 bases and J shed 7 bases, with 9 bases lying between them. Both 60 Vbeta primers and 13 Jbeta primers went into the PCR. Profiled with immunoSEQ multiplex PCR; TCRdb holds only in-frame clones, not every one. The sample lists 100,000 to 120,000 clones; roughly 12% were seen once. Notes on this clone: As yet, its antigen is unknown.

This sequence originates from a middle-aged man in good health and CMV-seropositive. The sequenced sample consisted of PBMCs. The chain uses TRBV7-9 and TRBJ2-1; D is perhaps TRBD2 (5 bases). The CDR3 DNA reads as TGTGCCAGCAGCCGGGAAATAAATGAGCAGTTCTTC. Protein sequence: CASSREINEQFF.